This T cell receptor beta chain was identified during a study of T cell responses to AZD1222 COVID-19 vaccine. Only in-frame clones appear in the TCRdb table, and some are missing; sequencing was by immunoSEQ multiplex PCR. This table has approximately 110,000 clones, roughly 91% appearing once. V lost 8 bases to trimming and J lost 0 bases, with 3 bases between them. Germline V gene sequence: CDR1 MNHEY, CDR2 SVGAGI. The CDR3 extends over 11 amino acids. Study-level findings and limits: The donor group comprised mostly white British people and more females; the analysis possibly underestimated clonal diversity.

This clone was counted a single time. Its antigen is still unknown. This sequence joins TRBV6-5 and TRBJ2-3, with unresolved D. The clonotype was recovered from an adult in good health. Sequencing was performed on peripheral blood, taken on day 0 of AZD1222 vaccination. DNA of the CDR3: TGTGCCAGCGAGAGCACAGATACGCAGTATTTT. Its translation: CASESTDTQYF.